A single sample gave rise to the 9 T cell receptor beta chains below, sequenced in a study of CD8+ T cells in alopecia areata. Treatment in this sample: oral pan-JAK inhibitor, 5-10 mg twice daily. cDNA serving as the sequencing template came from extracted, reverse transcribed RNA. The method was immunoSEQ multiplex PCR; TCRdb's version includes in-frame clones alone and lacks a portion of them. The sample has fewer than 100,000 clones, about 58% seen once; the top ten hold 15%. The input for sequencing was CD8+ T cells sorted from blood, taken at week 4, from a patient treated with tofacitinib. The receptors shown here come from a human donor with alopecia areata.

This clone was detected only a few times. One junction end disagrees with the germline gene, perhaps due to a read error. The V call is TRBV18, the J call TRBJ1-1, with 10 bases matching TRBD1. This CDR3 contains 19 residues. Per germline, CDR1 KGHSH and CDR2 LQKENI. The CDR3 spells CASSPRPPGQGLLNTEAFF. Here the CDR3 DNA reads TGTGCCAGCTCCCCACGGCCTCCGGGACAGGGGCTCCTGAACACTGAAGCTTTCTTT.

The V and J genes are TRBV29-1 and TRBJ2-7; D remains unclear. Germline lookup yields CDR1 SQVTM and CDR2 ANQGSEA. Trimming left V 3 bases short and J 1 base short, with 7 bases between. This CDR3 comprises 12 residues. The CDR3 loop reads CSVETDSYEQYF. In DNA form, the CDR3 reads TGCAGCGTTGAGACGGATTCCTACGAGCAGTACTTC.

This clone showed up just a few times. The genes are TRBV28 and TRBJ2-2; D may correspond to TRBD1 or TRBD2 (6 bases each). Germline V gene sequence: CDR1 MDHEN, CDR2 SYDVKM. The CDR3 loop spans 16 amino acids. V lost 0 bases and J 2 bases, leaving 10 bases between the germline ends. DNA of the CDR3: TGTGCCAGCAGTTTATGGGAGGGGACAAACACCGGGGAGCTGTTTTTT. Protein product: CASSLWEGTNTGELFF.

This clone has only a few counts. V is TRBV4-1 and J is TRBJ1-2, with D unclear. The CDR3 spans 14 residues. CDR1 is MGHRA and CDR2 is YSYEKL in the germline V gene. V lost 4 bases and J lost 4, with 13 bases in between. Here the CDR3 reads CASSPDKQSYGYTF. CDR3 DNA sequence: TGCGCCAGCAGCCCCGACAAGCAAAGCTATGGCTACACCTTC.

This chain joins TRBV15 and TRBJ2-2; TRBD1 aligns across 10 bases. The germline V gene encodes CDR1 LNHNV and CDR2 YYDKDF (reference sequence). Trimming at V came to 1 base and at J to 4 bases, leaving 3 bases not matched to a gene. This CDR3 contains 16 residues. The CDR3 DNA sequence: TGTGCCACCAGCAGAGGGGGGACAGGGGCCACCGGGGAGCTGTTTTTT. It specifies CATSRGGTGATGELFF. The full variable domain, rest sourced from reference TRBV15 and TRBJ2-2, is DAMVIQNPRYQVTQFGKPVTLSCSQTLNHNVMYWYQQKSSQAPKLLFHYYDKDFNNEADTPDNFQSRRPNTSFCFLDIRSPGLGDTAMYLCATSRGGTGATGELFFGEGSRLTVL.

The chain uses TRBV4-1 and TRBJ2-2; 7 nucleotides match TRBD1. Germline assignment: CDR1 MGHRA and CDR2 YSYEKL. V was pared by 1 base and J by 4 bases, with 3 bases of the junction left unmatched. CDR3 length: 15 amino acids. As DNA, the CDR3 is TGCGCCAGCAGCCAAGGGGGACAGTTCACCGGGGAGCTGTTTTTT. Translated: CASSQGGQFTGELFF.

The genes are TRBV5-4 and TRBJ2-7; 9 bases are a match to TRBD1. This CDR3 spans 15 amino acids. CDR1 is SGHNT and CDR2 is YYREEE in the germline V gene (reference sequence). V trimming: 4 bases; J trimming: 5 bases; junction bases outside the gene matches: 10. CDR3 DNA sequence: TGTGCCAGCAGCACTCCCGGGACAGGGACCCACGAGCAGTACTTC. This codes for CASSTPGTGTHEQYF. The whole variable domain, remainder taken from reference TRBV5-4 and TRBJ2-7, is ETGVTQSPTHLIKTRGQQVTLRCSSQSGHNTVSWYQQALGQGPQFIFQYYREEENGRGNFPPRFSGLQFPNYSSELNVNALELDDSALYLCASSTPGTGTHEQYFGPGTRLTVT.

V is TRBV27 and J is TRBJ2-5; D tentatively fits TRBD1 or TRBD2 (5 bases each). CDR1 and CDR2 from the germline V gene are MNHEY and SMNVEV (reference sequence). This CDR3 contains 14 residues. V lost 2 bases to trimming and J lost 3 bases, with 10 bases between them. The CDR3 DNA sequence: TGTGCCAGCAGTTTAATTGGGGGAAAAGAGACCCAGTACTTC. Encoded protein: CASSLIGGKETQYF.

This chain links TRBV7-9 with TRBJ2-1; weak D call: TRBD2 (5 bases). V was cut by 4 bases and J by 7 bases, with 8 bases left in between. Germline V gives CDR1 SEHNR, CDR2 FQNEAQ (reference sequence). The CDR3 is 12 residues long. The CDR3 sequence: CASSWTPNEQFF. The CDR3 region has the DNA TGTGCCAGCAGCTGGACTCCGAATGAGCAGTTCTTC.